This T cell receptor (beta chain) was identified in a study of T cells after yellow fever vaccination. Study-wide context: For low cell numbers, libraries were made with SMART-Seq v4 Ultra Low Input.

TCRdb re-analysed the 5' RACE reads in MiXCR, keeping a single row per CDR3 protein. The data contain 450,000 to 600,000 distinct CDR3 sequences, roughly a sixth of them singletons. Whole-study results and caveats: Abundant clonotypes from the bulk population could contaminate FACS-sorted repertoires. Among primary-vaccination clones, most reappeared after the booster, at roughly 96% for CD4 and roughly 88% for CD8.

Comments on this clonotype: The antigen remains undetermined.

CDR3 length equals 15 residues. V dropped 5 bases and J dropped 6; count of bases not matched to a gene: 9. CDR1 and CDR2 from the germline V gene are MNHEY and SMNVEV (reference sequence). The V and J genes are TRBV27 and TRBJ2-2; 7 bases align to TRBD1. The clonotype comes from a man aged 18 to 35 who received the YFV17D yellow fever vaccine. Sequencing used PBMCs, obtained 4 to 6 days after the first yellow fever vaccination. This CDR3 reads CASSQQGLRAGELFF. The CDR3 DNA sequence: TGTGCCAGCAGTCAACAGGGGTTGAGGGCCGGGGAGCTGTTTTTT.